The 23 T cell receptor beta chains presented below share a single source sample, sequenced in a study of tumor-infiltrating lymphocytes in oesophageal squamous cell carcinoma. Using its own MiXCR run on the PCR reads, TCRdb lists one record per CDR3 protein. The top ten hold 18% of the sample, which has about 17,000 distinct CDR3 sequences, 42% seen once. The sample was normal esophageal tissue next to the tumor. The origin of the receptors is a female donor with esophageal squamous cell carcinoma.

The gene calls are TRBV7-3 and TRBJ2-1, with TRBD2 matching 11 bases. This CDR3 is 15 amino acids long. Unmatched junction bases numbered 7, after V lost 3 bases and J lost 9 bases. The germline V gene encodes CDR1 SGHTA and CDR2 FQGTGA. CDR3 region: CASSFPTSGVGEQFF. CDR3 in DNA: TGTGCCAGCAGCTTCCCGACTAGCGGGGTCGGTGAGCAGTTCTTC.

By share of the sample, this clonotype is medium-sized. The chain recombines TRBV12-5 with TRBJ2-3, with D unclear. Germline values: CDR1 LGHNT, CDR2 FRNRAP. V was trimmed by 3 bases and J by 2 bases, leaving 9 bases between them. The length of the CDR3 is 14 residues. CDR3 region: CASGLDKTTDTQYF. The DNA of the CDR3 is TGTGCTAGTGGTTTAGACAAGACCACAGATACGCAGTATTTT. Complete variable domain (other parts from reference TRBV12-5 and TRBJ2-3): DARVTQTPRHKVTEMGQEVTMRCQPILGHNTVFWYRQTMMQGLELLAYFRNRAPLDDSGMPKDRFSAEMPDATLATLKIQPSEPRDSAVYFCASGLDKTTDTQYFGPGTRLTVL.

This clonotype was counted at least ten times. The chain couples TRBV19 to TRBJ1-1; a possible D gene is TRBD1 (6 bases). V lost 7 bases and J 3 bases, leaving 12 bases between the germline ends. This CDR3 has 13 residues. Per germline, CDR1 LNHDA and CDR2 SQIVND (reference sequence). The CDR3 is CASNREGDTEAFF. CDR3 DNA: TGTGCCAGTAACAGGGAAGGGGACACTGAAGCTTTCTTT.

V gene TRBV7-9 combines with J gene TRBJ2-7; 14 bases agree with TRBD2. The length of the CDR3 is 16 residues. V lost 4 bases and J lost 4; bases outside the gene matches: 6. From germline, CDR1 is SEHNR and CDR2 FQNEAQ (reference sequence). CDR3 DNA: TGTGCCAGCAGCTCGGGACTAGCGGGAGTTAAGTACGAGCAGTACTTC. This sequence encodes CASSSGLAGVKYEQYF.

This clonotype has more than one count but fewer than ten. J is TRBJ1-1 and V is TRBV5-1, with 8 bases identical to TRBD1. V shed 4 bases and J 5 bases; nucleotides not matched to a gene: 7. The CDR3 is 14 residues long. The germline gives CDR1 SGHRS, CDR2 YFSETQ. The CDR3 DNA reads TGCGCCAGCAGCACAGACAGGGGTGGGACTGAAGCTTTCTTT. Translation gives CASSTDRGGTEAFF.

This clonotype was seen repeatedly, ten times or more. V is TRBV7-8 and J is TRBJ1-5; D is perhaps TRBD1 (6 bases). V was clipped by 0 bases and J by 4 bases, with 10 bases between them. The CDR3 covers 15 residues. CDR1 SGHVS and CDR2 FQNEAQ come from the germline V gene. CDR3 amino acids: CASSLAGHTNQPQHF. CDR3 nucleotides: TGTGCCAGCAGCTTAGCGGGACATACTAATCAGCCCCAGCATTTT.

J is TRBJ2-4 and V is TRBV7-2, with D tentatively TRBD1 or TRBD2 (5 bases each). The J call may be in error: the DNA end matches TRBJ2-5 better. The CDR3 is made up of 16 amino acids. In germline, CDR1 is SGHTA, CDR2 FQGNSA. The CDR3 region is CASSSYRDLGIQTQYF. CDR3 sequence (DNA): TGTGCCAGCAGCTCGTATCGGGACCTCGGAATACAGACCCAGTACTTC.

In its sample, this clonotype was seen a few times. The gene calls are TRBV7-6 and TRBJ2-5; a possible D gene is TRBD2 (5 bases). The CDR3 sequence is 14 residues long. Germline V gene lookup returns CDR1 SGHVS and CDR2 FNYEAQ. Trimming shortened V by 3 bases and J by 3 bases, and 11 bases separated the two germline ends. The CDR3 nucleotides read TGTGCCAGCAGCTTCTACCGGGATAAAGAGACCCAGTACTTC. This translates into CASSFYRDKETQYF.

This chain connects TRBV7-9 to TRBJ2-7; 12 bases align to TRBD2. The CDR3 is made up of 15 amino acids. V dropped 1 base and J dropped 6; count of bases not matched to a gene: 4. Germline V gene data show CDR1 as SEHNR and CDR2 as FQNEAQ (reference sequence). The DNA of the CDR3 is TGTGCCAGCAGCTTAGTGGCTAGCGGGAGGGCCGAGCAGTACTTC. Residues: CASSLVASGRAEQYF.

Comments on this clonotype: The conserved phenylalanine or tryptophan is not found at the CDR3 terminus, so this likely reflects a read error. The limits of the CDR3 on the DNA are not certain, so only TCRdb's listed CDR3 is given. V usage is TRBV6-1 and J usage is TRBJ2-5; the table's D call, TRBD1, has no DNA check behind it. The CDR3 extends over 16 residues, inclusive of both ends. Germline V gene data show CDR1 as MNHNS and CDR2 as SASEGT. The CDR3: CASSEGTGLYGYTFGS.

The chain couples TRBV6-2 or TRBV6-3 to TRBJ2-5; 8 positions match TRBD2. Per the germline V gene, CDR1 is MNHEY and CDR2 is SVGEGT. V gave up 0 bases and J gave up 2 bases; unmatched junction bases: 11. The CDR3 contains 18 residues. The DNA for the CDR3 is TGTGCCAGCAGTTACTCTTCCGAGGCTAGCGGGCCGCAAGAGACCCAGTACTTC. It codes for CASSYSSEASGPQETQYF.

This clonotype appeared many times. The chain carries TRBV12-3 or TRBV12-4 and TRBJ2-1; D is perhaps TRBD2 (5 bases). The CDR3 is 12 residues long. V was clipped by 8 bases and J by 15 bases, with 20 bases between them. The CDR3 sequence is CASHLTGSTPFF. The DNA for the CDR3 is TGTGCCAGCCACCTCACGGGGAGTACACCGTTCTTC.

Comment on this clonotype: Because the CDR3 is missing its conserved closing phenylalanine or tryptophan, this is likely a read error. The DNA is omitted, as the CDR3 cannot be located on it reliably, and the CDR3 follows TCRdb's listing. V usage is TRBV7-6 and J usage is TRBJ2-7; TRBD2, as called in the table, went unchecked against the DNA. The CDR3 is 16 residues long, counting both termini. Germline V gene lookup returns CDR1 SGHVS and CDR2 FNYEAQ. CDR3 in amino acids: CASSLGGSRNEQYFGA.

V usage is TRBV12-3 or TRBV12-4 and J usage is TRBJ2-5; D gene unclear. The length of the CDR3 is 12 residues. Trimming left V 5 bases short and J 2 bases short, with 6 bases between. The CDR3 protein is CASSPKQETQYF. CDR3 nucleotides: TGTGCCAGCAGTCCGAAACAAGAGACCCAGTACTTC.

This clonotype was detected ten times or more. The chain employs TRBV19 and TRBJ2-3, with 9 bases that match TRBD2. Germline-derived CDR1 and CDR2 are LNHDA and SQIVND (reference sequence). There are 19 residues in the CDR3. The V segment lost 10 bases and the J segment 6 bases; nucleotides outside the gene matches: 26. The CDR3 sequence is CATNPRTNHLAGYPDTQYF. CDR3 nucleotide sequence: TGTGCCACCAACCCCCGGACTAATCATCTAGCGGGGTACCCTGATACGCAGTATTTT.

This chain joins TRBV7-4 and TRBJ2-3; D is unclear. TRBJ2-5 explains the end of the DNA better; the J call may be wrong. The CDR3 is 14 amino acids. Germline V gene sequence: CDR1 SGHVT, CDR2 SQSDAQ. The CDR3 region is CASSLVLGLETQYF. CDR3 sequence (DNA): TGTGCCAGCAGCTTAGTTCTAGGGCTGGAGACCCAGTACTTC.

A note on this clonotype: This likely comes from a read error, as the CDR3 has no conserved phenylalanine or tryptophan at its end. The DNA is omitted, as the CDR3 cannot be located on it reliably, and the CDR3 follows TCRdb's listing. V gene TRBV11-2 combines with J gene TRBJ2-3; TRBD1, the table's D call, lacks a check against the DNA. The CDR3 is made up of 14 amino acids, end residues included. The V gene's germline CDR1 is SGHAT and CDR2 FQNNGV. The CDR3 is CASSSTGVRYTFGS.

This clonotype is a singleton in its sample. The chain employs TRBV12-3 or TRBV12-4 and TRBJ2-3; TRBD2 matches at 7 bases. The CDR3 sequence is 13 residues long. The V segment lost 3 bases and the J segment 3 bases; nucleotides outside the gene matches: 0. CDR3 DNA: TGTGCCAGCAGTTTCGGGGGGACAGATACGCAGTATTTT. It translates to CASSFGGTDTQYF.

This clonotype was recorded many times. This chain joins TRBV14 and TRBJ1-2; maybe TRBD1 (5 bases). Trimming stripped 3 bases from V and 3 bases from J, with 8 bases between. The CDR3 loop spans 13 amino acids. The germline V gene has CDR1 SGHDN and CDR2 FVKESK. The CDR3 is CASSQGPYYGYTF. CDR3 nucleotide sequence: TGTGCCAGCAGCCAGGGGCCTTACTATGGCTACACCTTC.

The CDR3 protein is CASSLQEITDTQYF. The CDR3 DNA follows: TGTGCCAGCAGTTTACAGGAAATCACAGATACGCAGTATTTT. V is TRBV12-3 or TRBV12-4 and J is TRBJ2-3, with D uncertain. Trimming removed 2 bases from V and 2 bases from J, with 8 bases in between. CDR3 length: 14 amino acids.

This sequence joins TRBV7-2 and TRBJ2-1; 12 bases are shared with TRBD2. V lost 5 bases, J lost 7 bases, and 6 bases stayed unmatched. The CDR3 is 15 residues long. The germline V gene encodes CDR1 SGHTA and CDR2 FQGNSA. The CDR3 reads CASSPTSGRRNEQFF. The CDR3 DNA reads TGTGCCAGCAGCCCGACTAGCGGGAGAAGAAATGAGCAGTTCTTC.

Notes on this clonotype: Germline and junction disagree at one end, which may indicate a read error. The CDR3 coding sequence is TGTGCCAGCAGCTGGGATGGGGACCTTACGCAGTATTTT. It codes for CASSWDGDLTQYF. V usage is TRBV5-3 and J usage is TRBJ2-3; perhaps D is TRBD1 or TRBD2 (5 bases each). TRBV5-3 is an ORF; its function is uncertain. CDR3 length: 13 amino acids.

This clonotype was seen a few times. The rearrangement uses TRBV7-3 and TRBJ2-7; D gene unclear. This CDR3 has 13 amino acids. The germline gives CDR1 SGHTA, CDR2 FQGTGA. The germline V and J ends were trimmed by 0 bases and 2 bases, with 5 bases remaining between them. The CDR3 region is CASSLTRTYEQYF. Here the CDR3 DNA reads TGTGCCAGCAGCTTAACCCGCACCTACGAGCAGTACTTC.